This T cell receptor beta chain originates from a study of cytomegalovirus exposure and HLA in healthy donors. Whole-study context: Findings of an earlier analysis included over 95 million unique TCR beta sequences from roughly 200 million T cells. Study-level results: Highly shared variants forming one cluster were likely a sequencing artifact.

The PCR made use of 60 Vbeta and 13 Jbeta primers. Clones were sequenced by immunoSEQ multiplex PCR, and TCRdb holds only the in-frame ones, with some missing. The table has about 78,000 clones, around 60% seen once. Details on this clone: Its antigen is unidentified. At one boundary the junction diverges from the germline segment, which might be a read error.

Germline V CDR1 and CDR2: SGHAT, FQNNGV. The CDR3 is 15 amino acids. The source material was PBMCs. The chain couples TRBV11-2 to TRBJ2-1, with TRBD1 matching 7 bases. The sequence came from a man aged 25-45 years in good health and CMV-seropositive. In DNA form, the CDR3 reads TGTGCCAGCAGCTTGACCGTCGGGACAGACAATGGGCAGTTCTTC. Its translation is CASSLTVGTDNGQFF.